The rows below give T cell receptor beta chains drawn from one sample of a study of neurological immune-mediated disorders. TCRdb reprocessed the 5' RACE reads with MiXCR, giving one entry per CDR3 protein. Here the sample spans fewer than 40,000 distinct CDR3 sequences, around 4% being singletons. Source material: CD4+ T cells from blood. The receptor source for this set is a middle-aged woman in good health. CDR3s include the opening cysteine and the closing phenylalanine or tryptophan. D genes are given only for firm matches. The size entry is marked missing in some rows and otherwise reads once, few, many or a size class.

j_call,d_call,clone_size,v_call,cdr3_aa,cdr3_nt
TRBJ1-2,TRBD1,many,TRBV28,CASRDRGLANYGYTF,TGTGCCAGCAGGGACAGGGGGCTGGCTAACTATGGCTACACCTTC
TRBJ2-7,-,many,TRBV6-5,CASTEDGEQYF,TGTGCCAGCACCGAGGATGGCGAGCAGTACTTC
TRBJ2-1,TRBD2,many,TRBV3-1,CASSQEVSGTNEQFF,TGTGCCAGCAGCCAAGAAGTTAGCGGGACGAATGAGCAGTTCTTC
TRBJ2-7,-,many,TRBV11-2,CASSKTLLYEQYF,TGTGCCAGCAGCAAGACACTACTCTACGAGCAGTACTTC
TRBJ2-7,-,many,TRBV20-1,CSALFSGGLYEQYF,TGCAGTGCCCTCTTCAGTGGGGGACTGTACGAGCAGTACTTC
TRBJ2-1,TRBD2,many,TRBV10-3,CAISASGSGNEQFF,TGTGCCATCAGTGCTAGCGGGAGTGGCAATGAGCAGTTCTTC
TRBJ1-5,-,-,TRBV19,CASSGQGYSNHPQHF,TGTGCCAGTAGCGGTCAGGGGTATAGCAATCATCCCCAGCATTTT
TRBJ1-2,-,many,TRBV20-1,CSAYGYTF,TGCAGTGCTTATGGCTACACCTTC
TRBJ2-5,-,many,TRBV5-1,CASSFKGGETQYF,TGCGCCAGCAGCTTCAAGGGCGGGGAGACCCAGTACTTC
TRBJ1-1,-,many,TRBV30,CAWIFLGRGNTEAFF,TGTGCCTGGATCTTTCTGGGGAGGGGAAATACTGAAGCTTTCTTT
TRBJ2-1,-,few,TRBV18,CASSPLRGAYNEQFF,TGTGCCAGCTCACCGCTGCGCGGGGCCTACAATGAGCAGTTCTTC
TRBJ2-5,TRBD1,many,TRBV20-1,CSAGDRSQVQTQYF,TGCAGTGCCGGGGACAGGTCTCAAGTGCAGACCCAGTACTTC
TRBJ1-5,-,-,TRBV6-1,CVSGAVRPNQPQHF,TGTGTCAGCGGCGCTGTCCGACCCAATCAGCCCCAGCATTTT
TRBJ2-1,TRBD2,-,TRBV5-1,CASMWSSGSSYNEQFF,TGCGCCAGCATGTGGAGTAGCGGGAGCTCCTACAATGAGCAGTTCTTC
TRBJ2-3,-,many,TRBV20-1,CSGEGGRGTDTQYF,TGCAGTGGCGAGGGGGGCCGAGGGACAGATACGCAGTATTTT
TRBJ2-3,TRBD2,many,TRBV7-9,CASSWSGGSTDTQYF,TGTGCCAGCAGCTGGTCGGGAGGGAGCACAGATACGCAGTATTTT
TRBJ1-1,TRBD1,many,TRBV20-1,CSALDRKPMDTEAFF,TGCAGTGCCCTGGACAGGAAACCTATGGATACTGAAGCTTTCTTT
TRBJ1-5,-,many,TRBV7-2,CASSWDINQPQHF,TGTGCCAGCAGCTGGGACATCAATCAGCCCCAGCATTTT
TRBJ2-7,-,many,TRBV7-9,CASSLGGAALSEQYF,TGTGCCAGCAGCTTAGGCGGGGCAGCGCTGTCCGAGCAGTACTTC
TRBJ2-3,-,many,TRBV6-5,CASSYPPGDTQYF,TGTGCCAGCAGTTACCCCCCCGGGGATACGCAGTATTTT
TRBJ2-2,-,many,TRBV5-1,CASSLREGSPGELFF,TGCGCCAGCTCACTCAGGGAAGGGAGCCCCGGGGAGCTGTTTTTT
TRBJ2-7,-,many,TRBV10-1,CASSNRGDEQYF,TGCGCCAGCAGTAATAGGGGGGACGAGCAGTACTTC